This TCR beta chain derives from a study of vaccination effects on CD4 cells after COVID-19. Study summary: Samples gathered post-vaccine arrived a median of 72 days past the second dose. Regarding the study as a whole: After vaccination, at late timepoints, clones induced by infection and by vaccine contracted markedly.

Remarks on this clone: Its antigen is not identified.

The assay was immunoSEQ multiplex PCR, and TCRdb's table has in-frame clones only and misses some. The table includes around 22,000 clones, more than 70% detected once. The CDR3 is made up of 13 amino acids. The ends lost 7 bases at V and 7 bases at J; junction bases unmatched: 9. Germline V CDR1 and CDR2: MNHNY, SVGAGI (reference sequence). Antigen-specific CD4+ T cells expanded by the ViraFEST assay with viral peptide pools were then sequenced. The culture ran for less than 12 days, and then CD4+ T cells were isolated. Of the BNT162b2 and mRNA-1273 vaccines, participants received two doses of one or the other. Vaccinees lacked prior SARS-CoV-2 infection and tested negative for nucleocapsid antibodies.

The input for sequencing was CD4+ T cells from PBMCs cultured with HCoV-229E spike peptides, taken after COVID-19 vaccination. The chain combines TRBV6-6 with TRBJ1-2; TRBD1 matches at 7 bases. This TCR came from a human donor who received a COVID-19 vaccine. The CDR3 here is CASNRQGNFGYTF. The CDR3 nucleotides are TGTGCCAGCAACCGACAGGGTAATTTTGGCTACACCTTC.